This TCR beta chain was captured by sequencing in a study of cytomegalovirus exposure and HLA in healthy donors. About the research overall: Findings of an earlier analysis included under 140 million unique TCR beta sequences from 170 million or so T cells. Regarding the study as a whole: Investigators reported 164 TCR beta chains as tied to cytomegalovirus. Later on, a genetic analysis was performed. It linked a missense variant in DCLRE1C with V- and J-gene trimming of TCR beta. A later analysis found that most CMV-associated TCR beta chains appeared HLA-restricted.

13 Jbeta primers and 60 Vbeta primers were used for the PCR. The table came from immunoSEQ multiplex PCR; TCRdb's copy has only in-frame clones and leaves some out. This table has 100,000 to 150,000 clones, over 65% appearing once. With respect to this clone: Its matching antigen is unknown.

This TCR was sampled from a man younger than 30 in good health and CMV-seronegative. Sequencing was performed on PBMCs.

CDR3 sequence (DNA): TGTGCCAGCAGTGGCAGATTTACCAGCTCCTACGAGCAGTACTTC. Protein product: CASSGRFTSSYEQYF. The chain employs TRBV27 and TRBJ2-7; D is undetermined. The CDR3 has 15 amino acids. Trimming removed 5 bases from V and 0 bases from J, with 14 bases in between. The germline gives CDR1 MNHEY, CDR2 SMNVEV (reference sequence).